Ten or more counts support the clone carrying this TCR beta chain. Its target is unknown. Whole-study findings and limits: Tumor-infiltrating Treg TCR alpha and beta sequences overlapped most with tumor naive CD4+ T cells, then blood naive.

The CDR3 contains 13 residues. With 2 bases removed from V and 9 bases from J, the gap between germline ends came to 15 bases. The germline V gene has CDR1 DFQATT and CDR2 SNEGSKA (reference sequence). Tregs were sorted as CD4+CD25+CD127-/low cells. Constant-region reverse primers amplified full-length variable regions, followed by semi-nested Nested Universal Primer A PCR. TCRdb processed the 5' RACE reads anew with MiXCR; each CDR3 protein has one entry. The sample yields roughly 42,000 distinct CDR3 sequences, less than 25% seen once. The sequence derives from a female donor with breast cancer. The V and J genes are TRBV20-1 and TRBJ2-3; maybe TRBD1 (6 bases). The sequenced sample consisted of Tregs sorted from blood. Here the CDR3 DNA reads TGCAGTGCTAGAAACCTCCTAGGGGGAACGCAGTATTTT. It codes for CSARNLLGGTQYF.